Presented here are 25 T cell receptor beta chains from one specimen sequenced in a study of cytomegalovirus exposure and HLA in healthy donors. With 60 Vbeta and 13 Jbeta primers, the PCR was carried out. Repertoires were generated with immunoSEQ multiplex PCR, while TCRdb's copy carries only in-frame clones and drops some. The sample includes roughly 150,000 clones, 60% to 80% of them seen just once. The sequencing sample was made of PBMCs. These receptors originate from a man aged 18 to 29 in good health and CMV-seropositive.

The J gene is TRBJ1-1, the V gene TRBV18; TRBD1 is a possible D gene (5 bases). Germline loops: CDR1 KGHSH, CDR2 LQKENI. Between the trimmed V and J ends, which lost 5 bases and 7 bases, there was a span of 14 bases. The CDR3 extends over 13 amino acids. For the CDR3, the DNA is TGTGCCAGCTCAGTACGGGACTTCGGTGAAGCTTTCTTT. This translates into CASSVRDFGEAFF.

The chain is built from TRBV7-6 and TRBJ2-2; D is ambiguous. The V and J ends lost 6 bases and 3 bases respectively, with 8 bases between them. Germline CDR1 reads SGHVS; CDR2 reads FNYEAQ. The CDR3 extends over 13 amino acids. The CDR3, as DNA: TGTGCCAGCAGAGGAGCAGACACCGGGGAGCTGTTTTTT. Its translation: CASRGADTGELFF.

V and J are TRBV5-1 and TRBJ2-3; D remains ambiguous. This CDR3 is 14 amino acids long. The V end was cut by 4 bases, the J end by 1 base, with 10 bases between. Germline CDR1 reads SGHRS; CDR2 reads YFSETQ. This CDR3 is CASSPQIGTDTQYF. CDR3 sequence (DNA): TGCGCCAGCAGCCCGCAAATAGGCACAGATACGCAGTATTTT.

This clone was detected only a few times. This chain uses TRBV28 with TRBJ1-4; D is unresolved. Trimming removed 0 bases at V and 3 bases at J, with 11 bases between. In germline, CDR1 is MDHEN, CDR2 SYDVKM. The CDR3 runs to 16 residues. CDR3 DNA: TGTGCCAGCAGTTTATGGGGAGGGCGGTCTAATGAAAAACTGTTTTTT. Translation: CASSLWGGRSNEKLFF.

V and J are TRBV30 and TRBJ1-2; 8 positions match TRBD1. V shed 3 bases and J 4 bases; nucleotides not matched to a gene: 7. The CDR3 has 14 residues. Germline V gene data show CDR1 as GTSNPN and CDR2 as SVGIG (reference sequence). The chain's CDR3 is CAWSPTGGIYGYTF. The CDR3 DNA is TGTGCCTGGAGCCCCACAGGGGGGATCTATGGCTACACCTTC.

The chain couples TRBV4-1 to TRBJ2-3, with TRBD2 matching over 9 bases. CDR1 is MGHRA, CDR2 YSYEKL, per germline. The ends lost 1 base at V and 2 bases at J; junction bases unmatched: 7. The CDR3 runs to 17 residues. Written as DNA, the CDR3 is TGCGCCAGCAGCCAAGTCCTAGCGGGATTATCCACAGATACGCAGTATTTT. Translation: CASSQVLAGLSTDTQYF.

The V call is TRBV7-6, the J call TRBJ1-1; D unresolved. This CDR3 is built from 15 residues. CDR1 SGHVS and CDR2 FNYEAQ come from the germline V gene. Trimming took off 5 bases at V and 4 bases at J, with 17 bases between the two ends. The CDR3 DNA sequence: TGTGCCAGCAGCCGAAACACTCTCCGGGGCACTGAAGCTTTCTTT. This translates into CASSRNTLRGTEAFF.

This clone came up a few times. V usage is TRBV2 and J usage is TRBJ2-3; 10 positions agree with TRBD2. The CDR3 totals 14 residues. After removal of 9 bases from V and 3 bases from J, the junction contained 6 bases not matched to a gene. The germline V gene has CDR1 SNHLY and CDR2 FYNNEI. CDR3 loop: CARSSGRKTDTQYF. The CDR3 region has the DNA TGTGCCAGAAGTAGCGGGAGGAAAACAGATACGCAGTATTTT.

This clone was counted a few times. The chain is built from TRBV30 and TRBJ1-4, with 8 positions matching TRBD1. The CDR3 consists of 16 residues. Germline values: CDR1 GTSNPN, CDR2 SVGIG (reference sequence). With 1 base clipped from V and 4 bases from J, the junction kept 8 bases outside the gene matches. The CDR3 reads CAWSEGQGIRNEKLFF. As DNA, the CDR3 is TGTGCCTGGAGTGAAGGACAGGGCATACGTAATGAAAAACTGTTTTTT.

CDR3 residues: CASSPKLGVYEQYF. The CDR3 DNA reads TGTGCCAGCTCACCGAAATTGGGAGTCTACGAGCAGTACTTC. The chain recombines TRBV18 with TRBJ2-7; TRBD2 might be the D (5 bases). Germline V gives CDR1 KGHSH, CDR2 LQKENI. V lost 3 bases and J lost 3, with 12 bases in between. CDR3 length equals 14 residues. Drawing the rest from reference TRBV18 and TRBJ2-7, the complete variable domain is NAGVMQNPRHLVRRRGQEARLRCSPMKGHSHVYWYRQLPEEGLKFMVYLQKENIIDESGMPKERFSAEFPKEGPSILRIQQVVRGDSAAYFCASSPKLGVYEQYFGPGTRLTVT.

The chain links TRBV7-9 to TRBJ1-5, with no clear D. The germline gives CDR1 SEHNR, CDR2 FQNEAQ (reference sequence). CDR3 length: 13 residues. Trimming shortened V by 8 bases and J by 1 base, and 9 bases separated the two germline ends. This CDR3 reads CASGGESNQPQHF. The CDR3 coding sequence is TGTGCCAGCGGCGGGGAGAGCAATCAGCCCCAGCATTTT.

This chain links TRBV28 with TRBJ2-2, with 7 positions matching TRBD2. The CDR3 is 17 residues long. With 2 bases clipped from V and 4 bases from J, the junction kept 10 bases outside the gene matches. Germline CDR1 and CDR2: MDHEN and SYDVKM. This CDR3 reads CASSLSPGGSATGELFF. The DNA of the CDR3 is TGTGCCAGCAGTTTAAGTCCCGGGGGGTCTGCCACCGGGGAGCTGTTTTTT.

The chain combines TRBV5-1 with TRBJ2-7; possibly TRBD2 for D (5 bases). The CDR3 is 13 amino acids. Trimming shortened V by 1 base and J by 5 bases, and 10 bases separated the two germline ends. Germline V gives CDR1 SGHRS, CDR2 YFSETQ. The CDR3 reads CASSLFPADEQYF. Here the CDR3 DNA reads TGCGCCAGCAGCTTGTTCCCAGCGGACGAGCAGTACTTC. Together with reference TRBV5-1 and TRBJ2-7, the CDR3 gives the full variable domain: KAGVTQTPRYLIKTRGQQVTLSCSPISGHRSVSWYQQTPGQGLQFLFEYFSETQRNKGNFPGRFSGRQFSNSRSEMNVSTLELGDSALYLCASSLFPADEQYFGPGTRLTVT.

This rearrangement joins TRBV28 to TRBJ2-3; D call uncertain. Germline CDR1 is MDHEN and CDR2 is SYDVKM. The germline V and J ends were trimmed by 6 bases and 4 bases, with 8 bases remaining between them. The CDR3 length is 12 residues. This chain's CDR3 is CASRFRPDTQYF. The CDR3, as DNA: TGTGCCAGCAGATTCCGTCCAGATACGCAGTATTTT.

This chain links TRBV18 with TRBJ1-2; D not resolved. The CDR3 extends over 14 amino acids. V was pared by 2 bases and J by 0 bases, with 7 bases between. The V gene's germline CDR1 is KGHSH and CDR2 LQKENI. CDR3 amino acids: CASSPAATNYGYTF. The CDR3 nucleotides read TGTGCCAGCTCACCAGCAGCGACTAACTATGGCTACACCTTC.

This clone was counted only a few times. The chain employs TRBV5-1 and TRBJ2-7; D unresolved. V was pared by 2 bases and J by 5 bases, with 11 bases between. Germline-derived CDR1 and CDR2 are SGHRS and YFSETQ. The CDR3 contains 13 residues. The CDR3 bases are TGCGCCAGCAGCTTTTCGAGTATGGACGAGCAGTACTTC. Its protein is CASSFSSMDEQYF. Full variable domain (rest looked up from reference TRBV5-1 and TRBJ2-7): KAGVTQTPRYLIKTRGQQVTLSCSPISGHRSVSWYQQTPGQGLQFLFEYFSETQRNKGNFPGRFSGRQFSNSRSEMNVSTLELGDSALYLCASSFSSMDEQYFGPGTRLTVT.

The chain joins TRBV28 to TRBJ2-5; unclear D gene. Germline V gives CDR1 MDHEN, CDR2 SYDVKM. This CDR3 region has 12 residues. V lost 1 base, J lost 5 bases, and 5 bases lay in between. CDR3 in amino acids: CASSLSSETQYF. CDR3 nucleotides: TGTGCCAGCAGTTTATCGTCCGAGACCCAGTACTTC.

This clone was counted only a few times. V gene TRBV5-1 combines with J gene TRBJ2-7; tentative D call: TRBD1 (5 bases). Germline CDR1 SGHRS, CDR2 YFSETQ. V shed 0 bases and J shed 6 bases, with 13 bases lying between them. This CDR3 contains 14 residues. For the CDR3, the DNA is TGCGCCAGCAGCTTGGCCTACGGCCAGGGCGAGCAGTACTTC. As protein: CASSLAYGQGEQYF.

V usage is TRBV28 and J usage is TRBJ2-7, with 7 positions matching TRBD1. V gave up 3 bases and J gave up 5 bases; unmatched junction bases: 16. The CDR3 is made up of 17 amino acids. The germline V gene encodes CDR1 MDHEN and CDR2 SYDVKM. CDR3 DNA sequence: TGTGCCAGCAGTTTGCTGGTGAGGGGGCGCGTTAGGAACGAGCAGTACTTC. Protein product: CASSLLVRGRVRNEQYF.

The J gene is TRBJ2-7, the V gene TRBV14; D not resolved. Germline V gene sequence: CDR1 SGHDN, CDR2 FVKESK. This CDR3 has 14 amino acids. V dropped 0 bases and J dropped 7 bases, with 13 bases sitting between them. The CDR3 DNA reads TGTGCCAGCAGCCAAGAGCCTTTTCGCGGAGAGCAGTACTTC. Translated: CASSQEPFRGEQYF. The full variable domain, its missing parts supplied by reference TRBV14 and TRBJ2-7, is EAGVTQFPSHSVIEKGQTVTLRCDPISGHDNLYWYRRVMGKEIKFLLHFVKESKQDESGMPNNRFLAERTGGTYSTLKVQPAELEDSGVYFCASSQEPFRGEQYFGPGTRLTVT.

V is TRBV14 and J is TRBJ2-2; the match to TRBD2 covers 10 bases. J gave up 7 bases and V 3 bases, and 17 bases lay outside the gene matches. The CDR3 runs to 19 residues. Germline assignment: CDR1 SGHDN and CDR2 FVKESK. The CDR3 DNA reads TGTGCCAGCAGCCACGCCAGCGGGAGGGCCGAAATTAGAAACGGGGAGCTGTTTTTT. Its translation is CASSHASGRAEIRNGELFF. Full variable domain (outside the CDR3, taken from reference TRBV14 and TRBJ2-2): EAGVTQFPSHSVIEKGQTVTLRCDPISGHDNLYWYRRVMGKEIKFLLHFVKESKQDESGMPNNRFLAERTGGTYSTLKVQPAELEDSGVYFCASSHASGRAEIRNGELFFGEGSRLTVL.

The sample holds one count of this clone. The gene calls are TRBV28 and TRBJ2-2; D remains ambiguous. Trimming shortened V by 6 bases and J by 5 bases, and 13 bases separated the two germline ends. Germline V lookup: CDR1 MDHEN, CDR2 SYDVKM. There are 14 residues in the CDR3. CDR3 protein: CASRKEVPTGELFF. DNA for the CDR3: TGTGCCAGCAGAAAAGAGGTCCCAACCGGGGAGCTGTTTTTT.

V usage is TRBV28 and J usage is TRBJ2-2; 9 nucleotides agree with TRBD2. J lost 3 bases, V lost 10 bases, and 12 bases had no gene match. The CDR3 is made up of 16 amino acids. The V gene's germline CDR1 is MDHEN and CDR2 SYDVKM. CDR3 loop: CATMGSGRRDTGELFF. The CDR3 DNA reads TGTGCCACCATGGGGAGCGGGAGGCGGGACACCGGGGAGCTGTTTTTT.

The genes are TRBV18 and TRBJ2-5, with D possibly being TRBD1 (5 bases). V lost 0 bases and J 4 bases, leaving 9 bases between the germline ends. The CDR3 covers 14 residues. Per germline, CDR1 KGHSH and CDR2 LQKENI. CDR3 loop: CASSPPAGRETQYF. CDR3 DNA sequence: TGTGCCAGCTCACCACCCGCAGGGCGAGAGACCCAGTACTTC.

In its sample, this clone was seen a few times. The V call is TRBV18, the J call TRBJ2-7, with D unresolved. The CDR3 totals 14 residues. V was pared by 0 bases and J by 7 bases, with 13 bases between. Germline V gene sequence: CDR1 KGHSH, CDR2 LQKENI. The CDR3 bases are TGTGCCAGCTCACCACCAGGCGCGGAACGGGAGCAGTACTTC. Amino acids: CASSPPGAEREQYF. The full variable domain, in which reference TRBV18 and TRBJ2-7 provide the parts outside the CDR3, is NAGVMQNPRHLVRRRGQEARLRCSPMKGHSHVYWYRQLPEEGLKFMVYLQKENIIDESGMPKERFSAEFPKEGPSILRIQQVVRGDSAAYFCASSPPGAEREQYFGPGTRLTVT.